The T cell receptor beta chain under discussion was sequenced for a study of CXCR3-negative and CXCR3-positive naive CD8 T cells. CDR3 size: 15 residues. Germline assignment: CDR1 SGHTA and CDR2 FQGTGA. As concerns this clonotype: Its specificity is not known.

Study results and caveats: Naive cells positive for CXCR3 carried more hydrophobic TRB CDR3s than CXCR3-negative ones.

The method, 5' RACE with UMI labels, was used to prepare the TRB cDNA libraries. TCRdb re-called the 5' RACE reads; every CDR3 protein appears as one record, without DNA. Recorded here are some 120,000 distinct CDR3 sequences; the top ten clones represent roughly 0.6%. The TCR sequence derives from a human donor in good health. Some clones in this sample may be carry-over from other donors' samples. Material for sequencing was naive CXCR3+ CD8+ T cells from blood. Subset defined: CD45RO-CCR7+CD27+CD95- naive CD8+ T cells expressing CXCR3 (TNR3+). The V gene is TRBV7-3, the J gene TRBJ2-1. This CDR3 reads CASSLRQDSWNEQFF.